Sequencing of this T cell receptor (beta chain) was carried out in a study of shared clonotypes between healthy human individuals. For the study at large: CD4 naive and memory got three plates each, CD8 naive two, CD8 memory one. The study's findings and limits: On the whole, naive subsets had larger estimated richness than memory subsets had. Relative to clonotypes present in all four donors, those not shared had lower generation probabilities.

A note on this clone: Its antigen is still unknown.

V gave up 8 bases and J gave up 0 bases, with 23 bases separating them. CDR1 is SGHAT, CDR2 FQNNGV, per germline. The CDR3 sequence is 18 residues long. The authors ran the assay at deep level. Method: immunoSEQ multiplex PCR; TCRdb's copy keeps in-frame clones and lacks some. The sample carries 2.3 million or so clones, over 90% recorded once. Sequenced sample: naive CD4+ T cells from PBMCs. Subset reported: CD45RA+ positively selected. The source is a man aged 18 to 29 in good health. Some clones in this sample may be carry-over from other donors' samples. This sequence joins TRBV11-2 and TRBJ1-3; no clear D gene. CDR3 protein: CASSTVGLQLSSGNTIYF. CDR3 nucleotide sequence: TGTGCCAGCTCCACAGTAGGACTTCAACTCAGCTCTGGAAACACCATATATTTT.